This T cell receptor beta chain was recorded in a study of shared clonotypes between healthy human individuals. This clone came up a few times. What it recognizes is unknown. The CDR3 consists of 13 residues. CDR1 and CDR2 from the germline V gene are MNHNS and SASEGT. The V end lost 4 bases, the J end lost 4 bases, and 10 bases lay between the germline ends. The unsorted samples had around 100 million PBMCs used for genomic DNA. Study-wide results and caveats: The small donor group covered limited genetic and exposure diversity.

Researchers ran the assay at a deep level. The authors distributed each subset's genomic DNA evenly over several immunoSEQ plates. Some clones are missing from TCRdb's copy, which holds only in-frame ones; the method was immunoSEQ multiplex PCR. The data show approximately 500,000 clones, 75% to 80% seen once. The sequence was collected from a woman aged 40 to 50 in good health. Some clones in this sample may be carry-over from other donors' samples. The chain recombines TRBV6-1 with TRBJ1-1; possible D gene TRBD1, 6 bases. Sequencing was performed on PBMCs. CDR3 DNA: TGTGCCAGCAGTGGAGAACAGGGCACTGAAGCTTTCTTT. Amino acid sequence: CASSGEQGTEAFF.